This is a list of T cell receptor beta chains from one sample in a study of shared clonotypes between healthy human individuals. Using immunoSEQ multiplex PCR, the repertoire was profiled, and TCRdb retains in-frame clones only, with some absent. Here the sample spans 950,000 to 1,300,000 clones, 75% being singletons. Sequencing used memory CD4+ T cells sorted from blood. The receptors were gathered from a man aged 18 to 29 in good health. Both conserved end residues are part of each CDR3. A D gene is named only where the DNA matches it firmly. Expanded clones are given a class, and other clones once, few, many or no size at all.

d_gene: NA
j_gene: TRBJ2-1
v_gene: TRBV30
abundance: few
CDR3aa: CAWGSGGLYNEQFF
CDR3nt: TGTGCCTGGGGCTCCGGGGGGCTCTACAATGAGCAGTTCTTC

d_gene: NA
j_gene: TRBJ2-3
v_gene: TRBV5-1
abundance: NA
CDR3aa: CASSSSRGSTDTQYF
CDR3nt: TGCGCCAGCAGCTCCTCCAGGGGAAGTACAGATACGCAGTATTTT

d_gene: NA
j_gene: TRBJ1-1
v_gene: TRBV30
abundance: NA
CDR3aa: CAWSSEIFTEAFF
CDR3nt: TGTGCCTGGAGTTCGGAAATTTTCACTGAAGCTTTCTTT

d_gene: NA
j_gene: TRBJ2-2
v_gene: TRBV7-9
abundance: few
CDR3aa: CASSLAGGTGELFF
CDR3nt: TGTGCCAGCAGCTTAGCTGGGGGGACCGGGGAGCTGTTTTTT

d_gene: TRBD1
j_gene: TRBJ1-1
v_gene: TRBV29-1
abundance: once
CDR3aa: CSVWTGRRAFF
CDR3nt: TGCAGCGTTTGGACAGGGCGAAGAGCTTTCTTT

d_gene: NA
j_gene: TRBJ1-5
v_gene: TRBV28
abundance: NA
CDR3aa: CASRYGGSNQPQHF
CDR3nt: TGTGCCAGCAGGTACGGGGGGAGCAATCAGCCCCAGCATTTT

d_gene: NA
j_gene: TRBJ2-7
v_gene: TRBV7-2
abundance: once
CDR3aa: CASSLDVGEQYF
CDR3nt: TGTGCCAGCAGCTTAGATGTTGGCGAGCAGTACTTC

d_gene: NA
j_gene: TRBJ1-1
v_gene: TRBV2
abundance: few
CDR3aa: CASSPEWDTEAFF
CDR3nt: TGTGCCAGCAGTCCCGAGTGGGACACTGAAGCTTTCTTT

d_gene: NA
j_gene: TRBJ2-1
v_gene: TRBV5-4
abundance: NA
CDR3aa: CASSLASRPEQFF
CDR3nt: TGTGCCAGCAGCTTGGCATCTCGGCCAGAGCAGTTCTTC

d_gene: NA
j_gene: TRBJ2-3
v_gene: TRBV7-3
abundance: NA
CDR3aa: CASSLDSRATDTQYF
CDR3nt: TGTGCCAGCAGCTTAGATTCGCGGGCGACAGATACGCAGTATTTT

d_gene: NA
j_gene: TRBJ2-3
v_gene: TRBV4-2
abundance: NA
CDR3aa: CASKEGQYLLDTQYF
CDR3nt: TGTGCCAGCAAGGAGGGACAGTATTTGTTAGATACGCAGTATTTT

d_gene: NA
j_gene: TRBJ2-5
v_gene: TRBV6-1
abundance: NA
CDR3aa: CASSPPQIRTQYF
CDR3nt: TGTGCCAGCAGTCCCCCCCAGATTCGGACCCAGTACTTC

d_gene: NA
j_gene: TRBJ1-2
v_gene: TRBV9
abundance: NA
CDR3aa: CASSVEAGGYGYTF
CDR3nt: TGTGCCAGCAGCGTAGAGGCGGGAGGGTATGGCTACACCTTC

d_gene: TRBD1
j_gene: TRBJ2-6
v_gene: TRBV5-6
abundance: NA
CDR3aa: CASSSAQGASGANVLTF
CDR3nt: TGTGCCAGCAGCTCGGCACAGGGGGCGTCTGGGGCCAACGTCCTGACTTTC

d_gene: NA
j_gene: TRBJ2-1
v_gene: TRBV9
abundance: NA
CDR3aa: CASSVDILNEQFF
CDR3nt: TGTGCCAGCAGCGTAGATATTCTTAATGAGCAGTTCTTC

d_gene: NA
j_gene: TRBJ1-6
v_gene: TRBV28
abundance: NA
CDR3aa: CASSLGRDKPSPLHF
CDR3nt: TGTGCCAGCAGCCTCGGCCGGGACAAGCCTTCACCCCTCCACTTT

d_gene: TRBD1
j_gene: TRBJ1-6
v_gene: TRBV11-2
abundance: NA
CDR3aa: CASSLQGVRSPLHF
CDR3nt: TGTGCCAGCAGCTTACAGGGGGTTCGATCACCCCTCCACTTT

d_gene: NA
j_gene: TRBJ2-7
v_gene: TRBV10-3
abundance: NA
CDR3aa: CAISESEGREQYF
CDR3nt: TGTGCCATCAGTGAGTCGGAGGGACGAGAGCAGTACTTC

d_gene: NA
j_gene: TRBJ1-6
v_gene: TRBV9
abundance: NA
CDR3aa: CASSVDMGQVSPLHF
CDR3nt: TGTGCCAGCAGCGTAGATATGGGGCAAGTGTCACCCCTCCACTTT

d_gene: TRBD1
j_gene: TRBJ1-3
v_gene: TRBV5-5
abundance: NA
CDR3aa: CASSAGTGGKMSGNTIYF
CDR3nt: TGTGCCAGCAGCGCCGGGACAGGGGGTAAAATGTCTGGAAACACCATATATTTT

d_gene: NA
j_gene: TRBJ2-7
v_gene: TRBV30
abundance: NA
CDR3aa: CAWSVRPPRSSYEQYF
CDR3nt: TGTGCCTGGAGTGTACGACCGCCGAGGAGCTCCTACGAGCAGTACTTC

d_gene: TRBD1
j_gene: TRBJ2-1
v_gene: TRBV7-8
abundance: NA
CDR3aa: CASTPGTGNNEQFF
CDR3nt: TGTGCCAGCACTCCAGGGACAGGGAATAATGAGCAGTTCTTC

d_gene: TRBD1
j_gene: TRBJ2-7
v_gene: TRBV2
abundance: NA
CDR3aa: CASSGQGAYEQYF
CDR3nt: TGTGCCAGCAGCGGACAGGGTGCCTACGAGCAGTACTTC

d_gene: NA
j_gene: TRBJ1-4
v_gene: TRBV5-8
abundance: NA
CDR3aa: CASSPLRGNEKLFF
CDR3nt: TGTGCCAGCAGCCCTTTGAGGGGTAATGAAAAACTGTTTTTT

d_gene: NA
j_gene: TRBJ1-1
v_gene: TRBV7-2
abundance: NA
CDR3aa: CASSSTGWFEAFF
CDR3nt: TGTGCCAGCAGCTCAACAGGGTGGTTTGAAGCTTTCTTT

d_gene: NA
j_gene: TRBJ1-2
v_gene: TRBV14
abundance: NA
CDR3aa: CASSRDPYGYTF
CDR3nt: TGTGCCAGCAGCCGGGACCCCTATGGCTACACCTTC

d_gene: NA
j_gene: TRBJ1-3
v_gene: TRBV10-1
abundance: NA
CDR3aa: CASSDRGRNTIYF
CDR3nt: TGCGCCAGCAGTGACCGGGGCAGGAACACCATATATTTT

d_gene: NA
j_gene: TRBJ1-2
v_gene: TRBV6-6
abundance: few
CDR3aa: CASSYSPDSPRTF
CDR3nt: TGTGCCAGCAGTTACTCCCCGGACAGCCCGCGGACCTTC

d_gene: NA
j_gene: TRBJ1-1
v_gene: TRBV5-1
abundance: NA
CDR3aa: CASSLGFAGETEAFF
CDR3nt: TGCGCCAGCAGCTTGGGATTTGCAGGGGAAACTGAAGCTTTCTTT

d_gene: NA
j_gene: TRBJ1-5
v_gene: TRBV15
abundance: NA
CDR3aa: CATSRVNQPQHF
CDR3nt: TGTGCCACCAGCAGAGTAAATCAGCCCCAGCATTTT

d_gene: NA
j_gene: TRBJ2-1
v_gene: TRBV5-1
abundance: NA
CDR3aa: CASSLGGSGHNNEQFF
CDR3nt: TGCGCCAGCAGCTTGGGGGGCTCAGGACACAACAATGAGCAGTTCTTC

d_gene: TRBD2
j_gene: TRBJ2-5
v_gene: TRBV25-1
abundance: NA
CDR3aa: CASSLSGGIETQYF
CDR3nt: TGTGCCAGCAGCCTGTCGGGGGGGATCGAGACCCAGTACTTC

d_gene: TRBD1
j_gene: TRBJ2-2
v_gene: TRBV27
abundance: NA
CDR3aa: CASSRDRESGELFF
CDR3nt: TGTGCCAGCAGTCGGGACAGGGAAAGCGGGGAGCTGTTTTTT

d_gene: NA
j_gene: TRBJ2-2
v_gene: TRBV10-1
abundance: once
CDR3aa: CASSQGTSLTGELFF
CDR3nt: TGCGCCAGTTCACAGGGAACCTCTCTTACCGGGGAGCTGTTTTTT

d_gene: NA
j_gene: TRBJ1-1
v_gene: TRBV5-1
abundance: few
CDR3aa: CASSSGQQNTEAFF
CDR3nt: TGCGCCAGCAGCTCGGGACAACAGAACACTGAAGCTTTCTTT

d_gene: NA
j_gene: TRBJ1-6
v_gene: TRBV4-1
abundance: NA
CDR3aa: CASRPELMRGSPLHF
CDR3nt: TGCGCCAGCCGTCCGGAACTGATGCGGGGTTCACCCCTCCACTTT

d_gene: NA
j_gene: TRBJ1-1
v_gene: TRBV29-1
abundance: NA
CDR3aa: CSALNTEAFF
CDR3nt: TGCAGCGCCCTGAACACTGAAGCTTTCTTT

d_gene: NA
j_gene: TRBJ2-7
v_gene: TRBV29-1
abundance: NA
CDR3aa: CSVEGQAYEQYF
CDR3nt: TGCAGCGTTGAGGGACAAGCCTACGAGCAGTACTTC

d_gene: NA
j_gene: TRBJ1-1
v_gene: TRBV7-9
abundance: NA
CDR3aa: CASSLGRVLGTEAFF
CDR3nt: TGTGCCAGCAGCCTCGGGAGGGTGCTGGGAACTGAAGCTTTCTTT

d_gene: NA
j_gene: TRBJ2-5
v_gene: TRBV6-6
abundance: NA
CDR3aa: CASSGTPEGTQYF
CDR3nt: TGTGCCAGCAGTGGGACTCCTGAGGGGACCCAGTACTTC

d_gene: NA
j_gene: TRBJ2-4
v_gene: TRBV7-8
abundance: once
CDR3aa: CASSPTSGTKNIQYF
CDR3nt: TGTGCCAGCAGCCCCACAAGTGGGACCAAAAACATTCAGTACTTC

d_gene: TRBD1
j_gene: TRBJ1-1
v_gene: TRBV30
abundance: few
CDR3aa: CAWSVSGGNTEAFF
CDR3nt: TGTGCCTGGAGTGTATCAGGGGGCAATACTGAAGCTTTCTTT

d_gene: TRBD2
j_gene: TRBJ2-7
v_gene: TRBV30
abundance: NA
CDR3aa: CAWSETSGKQYF
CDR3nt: TGTGCCTGGAGTGAGACTAGCGGGAAACAGTACTTC

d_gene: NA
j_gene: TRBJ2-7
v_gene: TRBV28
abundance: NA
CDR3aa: CASSLWDTDYEQYF
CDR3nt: TGTGCCAGCAGTTTATGGGACACCGATTACGAGCAGTACTTC

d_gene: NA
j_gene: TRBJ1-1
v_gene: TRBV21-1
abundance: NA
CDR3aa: CARKTGDLFIRDTEAFF
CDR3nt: TGTGCCAGAAAAACAGGGGATCTTTTTATTCGGGACACTGAAGCTTTCTTT

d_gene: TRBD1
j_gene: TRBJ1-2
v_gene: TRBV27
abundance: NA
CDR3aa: CASSRTGDGYTF
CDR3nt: TGTGCCAGCAGCCGGACAGGGGATGGCTACACCTTC

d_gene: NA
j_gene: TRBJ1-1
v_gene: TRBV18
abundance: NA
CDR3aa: CASSPGRDTEAFF
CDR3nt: TGTGCCAGCTCACCGGGACGGGACACTGAAGCTTTCTTT

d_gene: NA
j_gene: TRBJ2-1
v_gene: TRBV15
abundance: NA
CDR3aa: CATSTQGYNEQFF
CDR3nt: TGTGCCACCAGCACACAGGGTTACAATGAGCAGTTCTTC

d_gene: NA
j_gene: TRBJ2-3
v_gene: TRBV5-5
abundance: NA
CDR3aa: CASSLGWDKKSDTQYF
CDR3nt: TGTGCCAGCAGCTTGGGTTGGGACAAAAAATCAGATACGCAGTATTTT

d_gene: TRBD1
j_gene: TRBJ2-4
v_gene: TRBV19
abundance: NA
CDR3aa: CASSGDRAVAKNIQYF
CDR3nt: TGTGCCAGTAGTGGGGACAGGGCGGTAGCCAAAAACATTCAGTACTTC

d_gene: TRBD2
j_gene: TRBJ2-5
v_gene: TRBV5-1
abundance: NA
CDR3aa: CASHSGGPQETQYF
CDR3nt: TGCGCCAGCCATAGCGGGGGGCCGCAAGAGACCCAGTACTTC

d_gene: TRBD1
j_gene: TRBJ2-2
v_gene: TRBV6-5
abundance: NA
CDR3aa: CASSYSGQGGTGELFF
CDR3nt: TGTGCCAGCAGTTACTCCGGACAGGGCGGCACCGGGGAGCTGTTTTTT

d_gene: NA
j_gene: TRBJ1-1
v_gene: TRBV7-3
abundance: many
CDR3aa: CASSFGRNTEAFF
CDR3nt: TGTGCCAGCAGCTTCGGACGGAACACTGAAGCTTTCTTT

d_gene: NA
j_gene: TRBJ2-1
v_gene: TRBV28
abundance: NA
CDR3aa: CASRARGGGNNEQFF
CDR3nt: TGTGCCAGCAGGGCCAGGGGGGGTGGGAACAATGAGCAGTTCTTC

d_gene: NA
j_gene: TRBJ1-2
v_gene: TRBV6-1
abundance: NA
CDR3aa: CASSDGGGGYTF
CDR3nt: TGTGCCAGCAGTGATGGGGGGGGAGGCTACACCTTC

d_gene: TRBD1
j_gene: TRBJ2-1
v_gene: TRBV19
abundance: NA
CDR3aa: CASSMRTGRSFNEQFF
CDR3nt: TGTGCCAGTAGTATGAGGACAGGGCGAAGCTTCAATGAGCAGTTCTTC